This entry concerns a single T cell receptor beta chain. Its specificity is unknown. The sample comes from a study of cytomegalovirus exposure and HLA in healthy donors. Study in general: An early data release held 79 million or so unique TCRs from HLA-typed donors. Regarding the study as a whole: Later on, an analysis found that several of the most significant clusters appeared to be linked to common viral pathogens, which included parvovirus B19. A likely sequencing artifact accounted for one observed cluster of highly shared sequence variants.

CDR3 length: 14 residues. V shed 4 bases and J 5 bases; nucleotides not matched to a gene: 6. Germline V CDR1 and CDR2: MDHEN, SYDVKM. Primers: 60 Vbeta forward and 13 Jbeta reverse. Clones were read by immunoSEQ multiplex PCR, and TCRdb kept only the in-frame ones, dropping some. The ten most abundant clones cover about 3.4% of a sample with about 91,000 clones. Sequences were obtained from PBMCs. This receptor was taken from a woman in her thirties in good health and CMV-seronegative. This sequence joins TRBV28 and TRBJ1-2; 8 bases map to TRBD1. The CDR3 here is CASSSGTGSYGYTF. Written as DNA, the CDR3 is TGTGCCAGCAGTTCCGGGACAGGTTCATATGGCTACACCTTC.